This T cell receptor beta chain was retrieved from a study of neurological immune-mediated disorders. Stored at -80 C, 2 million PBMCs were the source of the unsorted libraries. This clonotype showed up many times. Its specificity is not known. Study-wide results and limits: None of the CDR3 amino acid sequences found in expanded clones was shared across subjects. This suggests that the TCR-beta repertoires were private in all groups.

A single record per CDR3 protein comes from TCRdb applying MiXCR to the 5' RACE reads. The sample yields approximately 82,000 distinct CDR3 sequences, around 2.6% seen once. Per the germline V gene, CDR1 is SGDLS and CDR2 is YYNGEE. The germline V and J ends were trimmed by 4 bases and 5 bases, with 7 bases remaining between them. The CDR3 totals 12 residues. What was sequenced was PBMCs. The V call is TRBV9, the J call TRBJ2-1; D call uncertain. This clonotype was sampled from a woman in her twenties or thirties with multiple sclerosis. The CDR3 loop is CASSPPNNEQFF. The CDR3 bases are TGTGCCAGCAGCCCCCCTAACAATGAGCAGTTCTTC.